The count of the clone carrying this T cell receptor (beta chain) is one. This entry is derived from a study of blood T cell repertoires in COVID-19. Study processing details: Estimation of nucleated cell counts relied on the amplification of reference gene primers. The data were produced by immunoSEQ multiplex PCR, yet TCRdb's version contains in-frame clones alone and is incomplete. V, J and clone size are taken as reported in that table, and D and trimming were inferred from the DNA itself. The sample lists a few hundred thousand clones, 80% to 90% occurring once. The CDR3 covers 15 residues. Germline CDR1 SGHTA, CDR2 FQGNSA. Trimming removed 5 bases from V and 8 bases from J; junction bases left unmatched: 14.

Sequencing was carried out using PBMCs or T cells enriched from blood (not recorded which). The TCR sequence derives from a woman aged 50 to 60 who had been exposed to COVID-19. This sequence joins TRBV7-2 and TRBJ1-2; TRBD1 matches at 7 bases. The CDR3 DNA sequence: TGTGCCAGCAGCCCAAGAGGGACAGCTGCATGGGGCTACACCTTC. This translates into CASSPRGTAAWGYTF.